This entry lists 20 T cell receptor beta chains sequenced from one sample in a study of blood T cell repertoires in COVID-19. Profiling relied on immunoSEQ multiplex PCR, and the TCRdb table lists in-frame clones only, not all of them. The sample includes some 200,000 clones, under 90% of them seen just once. The source material was peripheral blood. These receptors came from a young man with active or convalescent COVID-19.

The chain is built from TRBV30 and TRBJ2-1; TRBD1 is a possible D gene (6 bases). Germline V gene sequence: CDR1 GTSNPN, CDR2 SVGIG (reference sequence). Trimming stripped 2 bases from V and 7 bases from J, with 12 bases between. The CDR3 contains 13 residues. CDR3 protein: CAWSRGSGNEQFF. The DNA of the CDR3 is TGTGCCTGGAGTAGGGGGTCGGGTAATGAGCAGTTCTTC.

This chain joins TRBV4-1 and TRBJ1-5; 9 bases are a match to TRBD1. The V gene's germline CDR1 is MGHRA and CDR2 YSYEKL. The CDR3 is 14 amino acids. The trim removed 4 bases at V and 2 bases at J, leaving 0 bases unmatched. The CDR3 coding sequence is TGCGCCAGCAGCCGGACAGGGGGCAATCAGCCCCAGCATTTT. It yields the protein CASSRTGGNQPQHF.

This chain links TRBV4-1 with TRBJ2-7, with D tentatively TRBD1 (6 bases). Germline-derived CDR1 and CDR2 are MGHRA and YSYEKL. The CDR3 consists of 14 residues. V was trimmed by 0 bases and J by 3 bases, leaving 9 bases between them. CDR3 DNA: TGCGCCAGCAGCCAAGACGAGGGGGTCTACGAGCAGTACGTC. Amino acid sequence: CASSQDEGVYEQYV.

The chain carries TRBV19 and TRBJ2-6; a possible D gene is TRBD1 (5 bases). In germline, CDR1 is LNHDA, CDR2 SQIVND (reference sequence). There are 15 residues in the CDR3. V gave up 2 bases and J gave up 2 bases, with 7 bases separating them. CDR3 in DNA: TGTGCCAGTAGTATATACAGGACTGGGGCCAACGTCCTGACTTTC. This codes for CASSIYRTGANVLTF.

The chain carries TRBV30 and TRBJ1-2; perhaps TRBD1 as D (6 bases). The CDR3 has 12 amino acids. V gave up 3 bases and J gave up 10 bases, with 15 bases separating them. CDR1 and CDR2 from the germline V gene are GTSNPN and SVGIG (reference sequence). The CDR3 loop is CAWSAVPGHYTF. The CDR3 DNA reads as TGTGCCTGGAGCGCCGTCCCGGGACACTACACCTTC.

The rearrangement uses TRBV2 and TRBJ2-3; TRBD1 aligns across 10 bases. Losses at the gene ends were 0 bases for V and 4 bases for J; bases not matched to a gene: 7. Germline V lookup: CDR1 SNHLY, CDR2 FYNNEI. The CDR3 covers 17 residues. Here the CDR3 reads CASSEAPGTGAPDTQYF. The CDR3 DNA is TGTGCCAGCAGTGAAGCTCCCGGGACAGGGGCACCAGATACGCAGTATTTT.

The rearrangement joins TRBV30 to TRBJ2-5; tentatively, D is TRBD1 (5 bases). V lost 0 bases and J lost 2, with 7 bases in between. Per germline, CDR1 GTSNPN and CDR2 SVGIG (reference sequence). The CDR3 has 13 residues. CDR3 DNA: TGTGCCTGGAGTGTGGGGCAGCAAGAGACCCAGTACTTC. Encoded protein: CAWSVGQQETQYF. Drawing the rest from reference TRBV30 and TRBJ2-5, the complete variable domain is SQTIHQWPATLVQPVGSPLSLECTVEGTSNPNLYWYRQAAGRGLQLLFYSVGIGQISSEVPQNLSASRPQDRQFILSSKKLLLSDSGFYLCAWSVGQQETQYFGPGTRLLVL.

This sequence joins TRBV19 and TRBJ1-1; D is unresolved. Germline CDR1 LNHDA, CDR2 SQIVND (reference sequence). This CDR3 is 15 amino acids long. V lost 1 base to trimming and J lost 4 bases, with 13 bases between them. The CDR3 bases are TGTGCCAGTAGTATAGTAGAGGGCGGTAGCACTGAAGCTTTCTTT. It yields the protein CASSIVEGGSTEAFF.

This chain uses TRBV6-6 with TRBJ1-2; a weak D match, TRBD1 (6 bases). The V gene lost 5 bases and the J gene lost 7 bases, with 29 bases spanning the gap. CDR1 MNHNY and CDR2 SVGAGI come from the germline V gene (reference sequence). The CDR3 covers 18 residues. The CDR3 DNA is TGTGCCAGCAGTCCCCCACCGGGACATTCCTCTTTCGTGCGTGGCTACACCTTC. Its protein product is CASSPPPGHSSFVRGYTF.

This clone was detected once. The V call is TRBV30, the J call TRBJ1-6; 8 positions agree with TRBD1. The CDR3 has 12 residues. The trim removed 2 bases at V and 19 bases at J, leaving 10 bases unmatched. Germline assignment: CDR1 GTSNPN and CDR2 SVGIG (reference sequence). The CDR3 DNA reads as TGTGCCTGGAGTCCAGACAGGGGCGGACATCACTTT. This gives the protein CAWSPDRGGHHF.

The chain joins TRBV24-1 to TRBJ2-2; 9 nucleotides line up with TRBD1. With 5 bases clipped from V and 5 bases from J, the junction kept 8 bases outside the gene matches. The CDR3 runs to 16 residues. Germline CDR1 and CDR2: KGHDR and SFDVKD. The CDR3 bases are TGTGCCACCAGTGTTCTGACAGGGACAGGGACCGGGGAGCTGTTTTTT. This encodes CATSVLTGTGTGELFF.

The rearrangement joins TRBV19 to TRBJ2-2; the D gene is possibly TRBD2 (5 bases). CDR1 LNHDA and CDR2 SQIVND come from the germline V gene (reference sequence). The CDR3 extends over 13 amino acids. V lost 10 bases and J 1 base, leaving 10 bases between the germline ends. CDR3 loop: CATPSGNTGELFF. For the CDR3, the DNA is TGTGCCACCCCAAGCGGGAACACCGGGGAGCTGTTTTTT.

The rearrangement joins TRBV5-8 to TRBJ2-2, with TRBD2 identical over 13 bases. The J segment lost 5 bases and the V segment lost 4 bases, leaving 14 bases of the junction unmatched. The germline V gene encodes CDR1 SGHTS and CDR2 YDEGEE. The CDR3 contains 19 residues. CDR3 bases: TGTGCCAGCAGCAGACGACTAGCGGGAGGAGGCGCTGGGACCGGGGAGCTGTTTTTT. Translating it yields CASSRRLAGGGAGTGELFF.

The genes are TRBV5-6 and TRBJ1-1; a weak D match, TRBD1 (5 bases). The CDR3 totals 15 residues. Germline lookup yields CDR1 SGHDT and CDR2 YYEEEE. Deletions cut 4 bases from V and 6 bases from J, with 19 bases between. The CDR3 coding sequence is TGTGCCAGCAGCCGTACGACCGGACATGTCCCTGAAGCTTTCTTT. As protein: CASSRTTGHVPEAFF.

The chain carries TRBV7-2 and TRBJ2-3; D may be TRBD2 (6 bases). Trimming removed 0 bases from V and 6 bases from J, with 10 bases in between. The CDR3 totals 14 residues. Germline values: CDR1 SGHTA, CDR2 FQGNSA. CDR3 in DNA: TGTGCCAGCAGCTTAGCGGGAGGAATGGATACGCAGTATTTT. Its translation: CASSLAGGMDTQYF. The full variable domain, completed using reference TRBV7-2 and TRBJ2-3, is GAGVSQSPSNKVTEKGKDVELRCDPISGHTALYWYRQSLGQGLEFLIYFQGNSAPDKSGLPSDRFSAERTGGSVSTLTIQRTQQEDSAVYLCASSLAGGMDTQYFGPGTRLTVL.

This chain joins TRBV19 and TRBJ1-3; D remains unclear. V was clipped by 8 bases and J by 0 bases, with 8 bases between them. This CDR3 is built from 13 residues. The germline CDR1 and CDR2 sequences are LNHDA and SQIVND (reference sequence). The CDR3 DNA follows: TGTGCCAGTTCGGACTTCTCTGGAAACACCATATATTTT. It specifies CASSDFSGNTIYF.

This chain connects TRBV11-2 to TRBJ1-1, with D uncertain. Germline V gives CDR1 SGHAT, CDR2 FQNNGV. Trimming shortened V by 5 bases and J by 1 base, and 8 bases separated the two germline ends. The length of the CDR3 is 13 residues. CDR3 bases: TGTGCCAGCAGCGTCTTCCCGAACACTGAAGCTTTCTTT. Translating gives CASSVFPNTEAFF.

The gene calls are TRBV5-1 and TRBJ1-6, with TRBD1 as a possible D gene (5 bases). The CDR3 consists of 16 residues. The germline CDR1 and CDR2 sequences are SGHRS and YFSETQ. V lost 0 bases, J lost 1 base, and 8 bases lay in between. The CDR3 loop is CASSLDRQSYNSPLHF. CDR3 sequence (DNA): TGCGCCAGCAGCTTGGACAGGCAGTCCTATAATTCACCCCTCCACTTT.

The genes are TRBV4-3 and TRBJ1-2; 7 bases are a match to TRBD1. CDR3 length equals 16 residues. Trimming cost V 0 bases and J 4 bases; bases outside gene matches: 8. CDR1 is LGHNA, CDR2 YSLEER, per germline. The CDR3, as DNA: TGCGCCAGCAGCCAAGAGGTCTGGGCAGGGGGCTATGGCTACACCTTC. Translating it yields CASSQEVWAGGYGYTF.

The chain's CDR3 is CASSATGANSPLHF. CDR3 coding DNA: TGTGCCAGCAGTGCCACAGGGGCGAATTCACCCCTCCACTTT. The rearrangement joins TRBV25-1 to TRBJ1-6; 7 bases match TRBD1. V dropped 4 bases and J dropped 7; count of bases not matched to a gene: 4. This CDR3 spans 14 amino acids. Germline V gene lookup returns CDR1 MGHDK and CDR2 SYGVNS.